This record covers a single T cell receptor beta chain. This sample was taken from a study of CD8+CD57+ T cells in acquired aplastic anemia. Patients picked for sequencing had shown CD8+CD57+ cell expansion detected by flow cytometry. Genomic DNA served as template for TCR beta VDJ and CDR3 profiling. TCRdb ran MiXCR on the reads and lists one entry per CDR3 protein. The table has approximately 300,000 distinct CDR3 sequences, about three fifths seen once. The CDR3 has 11 amino acids. Deletions cut 3 bases from V and 8 bases from J, with 8 bases between. Looked up from germline, CDR1 is DFQATT and CDR2 is SNEGSKA (reference sequence).

Material for sequencing was sorted CD4+, CD8+, or CD8+CD57+ T cells (not recorded which) from PBMCs. The TCR originated in a human donor with aplastic anemia. This chain links TRBV20-1 with TRBJ1-5, with D unresolved. CDR3 sequence: CSARAGEPQHF. In DNA, the CDR3 is TGCAGTGCTAGGGCCGGAGAGCCCCAGCATTTT.